These 3 T cell receptor beta chains share one sample of origin, sequenced in a study of identical twins. Via MiXCR, TCRdb re-called the 5' RACE reads, giving one row per CDR3 protein. Of 650,000 to 800,000 distinct CDR3 sequences listed, around 8.3% are singletons. This sample also appeared in a second study, on yellow fever vaccine responses in identical twins.

The specimen sequenced was PBMCs. The receptor source for this set is a woman aged 18-29 years in good health.

This clonotype occurred a few times. This rearrangement joins TRBV20-1 to TRBJ2-2, with D possibly being TRBD1 (6 bases). CDR3 length equals 15 residues. V was cut by 2 bases and J by 1 base, with 11 bases left in between. Germline V gene lookup returns CDR1 DFQATT and CDR2 SNEGSKA (reference sequence). The CDR3 here is CSARMGAVNTGELFF. The CDR3 nucleotides read TGCAGTGCTAGAATGGGGGCGGTGAACACCGGGGAGCTGTTTTTT.

This clonotype turned up a few times. The J gene is TRBJ2-2, the V gene TRBV10-3; D not certain. CDR1 is ENHRY and CDR2 is SYGVKD in the germline V gene. The CDR3 runs 16 residues. The V and J ends lost 0 bases and 0 bases respectively, with 8 bases between them. CDR3 in amino acids: CAISESRRTNTGELFF. The CDR3 DNA reads TGTGCCATCAGTGAGTCCAGGCGGACGAACACCGGGGAGCTGTTTTTT.

This clonotype was seen a single time. The V call is TRBV28, the J call TRBJ2-5; D is possibly TRBD1 or TRBD2 (5 bases each). Germline V gives CDR1 MDHEN, CDR2 SYDVKM. V lost 5 bases to trimming and J lost 3 bases, with 13 bases between them. There are 14 residues in the CDR3. CDR3 DNA: TGTGCCAGCAGTCCACTGGGGGAAGAAGAGACCCAGTACTTC. Residues: CASSPLGEEETQYF.